The 3 T cell receptor beta chains below were found in one sample sequenced in a study of shared clonotypes between healthy human individuals. Clones were read by immunoSEQ multiplex PCR, and TCRdb kept only the in-frame ones, dropping some. This table holds around 500,000 clones, 79% found once. Source material: PBMCs. The receptors shown here come from a middle-aged woman in good health. Some clones in this sample may be carry-over from other donors' samples.

The chain links TRBV5-4 to TRBJ1-5; D not certain. Per the germline V gene, CDR1 is SGHNT and CDR2 is YYREEE (reference sequence). V was clipped by 5 bases and J by 2 bases, with 8 bases between them. The CDR3 covers 13 residues. CDR3 residues: CASSFQGNQPQHF. For the CDR3, the DNA is TGTGCCAGCAGTTTCCAGGGCAATCAGCCCCAGCATTTT.

About this clone: A far larger clone is just one base off, so this is likely a read error. The chain carries TRBV27 and TRBJ1-1; D gene uncertain. CDR3 size: 13 residues. Germline V lookup: CDR1 MNHEY, CDR2 SMNVEV (reference sequence). Trimming took off 1 base at V and 7 bases at J, with 10 bases between the two ends. The CDR3 nucleotides are TGTGCCAGCAGTTTATGGGGATCCAGTGAAGCTTTCTTT. Translated, it gives CASSLWGSSEAFF.

The chain has TRBV30 and TRBJ2-6, with 13 bases that match TRBD2. The trim removed 1 base at V and 3 bases at J, leaving 9 bases unmatched. The CDR3 contains 19 residues. Germline values: CDR1 GTSNPN, CDR2 SVGIG (reference sequence). The chain's CDR3 is CAWSEPLAGGPFGANVLTF. DNA of the CDR3: TGTGCCTGGAGTGAACCACTAGCGGGAGGGCCTTTTGGGGCCAACGTCCTGACTTTC.